This T cell receptor (beta chain) emerged from a study of blood T cell repertoires in COVID-19. On the study more broadly: COVID-19 samples, acute and convalescent, were from the United States, Italy and Spain.

CDR1 and CDR2 (germline): SNHLY, FYNNEI. Unmatched junction bases numbered 1, after V lost 6 bases and J lost 2 bases. The CDR3 has 15 amino acids. How the authors handled the data: Amplification from reference gene primers served as the basis for estimated nucleated cell counts. Data came from immunoSEQ multiplex PCR; TCRdb stores just in-frame clones and leaves some out. V and J calls plus clone size are reproduced from that table; the DNA served to infer D and trimming. The table lists approximately 210,000 clones, about 91% of them singletons. The chain employs TRBV2 and TRBJ2-5, with 15 bases lining up with TRBD2. The sequence was obtained from a man under 40 with acute or convalescent COVID-19. Material for sequencing was peripheral blood. The CDR3 protein is CASRGLAGGQETQYF. As DNA, the CDR3 is TGTGCCAGCAGAGGACTAGCGGGAGGGCAAGAGACCCAGTACTTC.